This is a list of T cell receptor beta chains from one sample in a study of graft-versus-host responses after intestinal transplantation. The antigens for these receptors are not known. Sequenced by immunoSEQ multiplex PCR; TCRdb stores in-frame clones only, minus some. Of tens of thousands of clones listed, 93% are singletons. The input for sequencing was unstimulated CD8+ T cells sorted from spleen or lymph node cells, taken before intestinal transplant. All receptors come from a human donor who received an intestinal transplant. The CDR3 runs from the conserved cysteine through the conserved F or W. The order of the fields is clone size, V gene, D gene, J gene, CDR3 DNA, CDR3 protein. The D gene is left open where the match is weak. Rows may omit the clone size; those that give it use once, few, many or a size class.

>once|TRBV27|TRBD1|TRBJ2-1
TGTGCCAGCACCCCGGGACAGCCTGACAATGAGCAGTTCTTC
CASTPGQPDNEQFF
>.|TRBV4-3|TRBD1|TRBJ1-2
TGCGCCAGCAGCCAAGACACCGGACAGGGCCATGGCTACACCTTC
CASSQDTGQGHGYTF
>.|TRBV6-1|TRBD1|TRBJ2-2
TGTGCCAGGGGAACGGGACAGGGGGAGACCGGGGAGCTGTTTTTT
CARGTGQGETGELFF
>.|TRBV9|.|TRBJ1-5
TGTGCCAGCGGACAGAATCAGCCCCAGCATTTT
CASGQNQPQHF
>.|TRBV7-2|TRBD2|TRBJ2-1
TGTGCCAGCAGCTTAGCGGGACTAGCGCCGATGGGGAATGAGCAGTTCTTC
CASSLAGLAPMGNEQFF
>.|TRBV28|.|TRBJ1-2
TGTGCCAGCAGTTTGCCGGCGGGCCCTAATGGCTACACCTTC
CASSLPAGPNGYTF
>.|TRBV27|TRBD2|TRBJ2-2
TGTGCCAGCGGCGTTAGCGGGGGAAACACCGGGGAGCTGTTTTTT
CASGVSGGNTGELFF
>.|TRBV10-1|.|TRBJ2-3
TGCGCCAGCAGTGAGTCGACTCCCGCAGCAGATACGCAGTATTTT
CASSESTPAADTQYF
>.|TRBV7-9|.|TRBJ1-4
TGTGCCAGCAGCCGTAATGAAAAACTGTTTTTT
CASSRNEKLFF
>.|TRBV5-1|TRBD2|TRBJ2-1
TGCGCCAGCAGCTTGGATGGGAGGGGTATATACAATGAGCAGTTCTTC
CASSLDGRGIYNEQFF
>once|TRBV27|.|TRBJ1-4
TGTGCCAGCAGTTTGAGGGTTAATGAAAAACTGTTTTTT
CASSLRVNEKLFF
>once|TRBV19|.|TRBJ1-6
TGTGCCAGTAGTAGGGTATCAGGGGACCCTGTTAATTCACCCCTCCACTTT
CASSRVSGDPVNSPLHF
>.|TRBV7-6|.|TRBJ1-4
TGTGCCAGCGCACAGGCAACTAATGAAAAACTGTTTTTT
CASAQATNEKLFF
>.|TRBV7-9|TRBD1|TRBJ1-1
TGTGCCAGCAGCTCAGGACAGGGGGCGCGCACTGAAGCTTTCTTT
CASSSGQGARTEAFF
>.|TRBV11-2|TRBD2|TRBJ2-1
TGTGCCAGCAGCCCAGATTTGGGGACTAGGGGGTACAATGAGCAGTTCTTC
CASSPDLGTRGYNEQFF
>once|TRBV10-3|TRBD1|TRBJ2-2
TGTGCCATCAGTCGGACAGGGGGCCATGCGACGGACACCGGGGAGCTGTTTTTT
CAISRTGGHATDTGELFF
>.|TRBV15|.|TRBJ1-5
TGTGCCACCAGCAGAGATAGGGGTCAGGTACAGCCCCAGCATTTT
CATSRDRGQVQPQHF
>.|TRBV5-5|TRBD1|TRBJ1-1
TGTGCCAGCAGCTTCGGACAGGGGAACACTGAAGCTTTCTTT
CASSFGQGNTEAFF
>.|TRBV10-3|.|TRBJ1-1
TGTGCCATCAGAGAGACAGATATGAACACTGAAGCTTTCTTT
CAIRETDMNTEAFF
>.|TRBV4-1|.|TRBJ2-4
TGCGCCAGCAGCCAAGAAGCGGGAGCCAAAAACATTCAGTACTTC
CASSQEAGAKNIQYF
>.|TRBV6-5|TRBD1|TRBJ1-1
TGTGCCAGCAGTGCCACAGGGGGCGCTGGGGCTTTCTTT
CASSATGGAGAFF
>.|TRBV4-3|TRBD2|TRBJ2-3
TGCGCCAGCAGCCAAGAGCGTCTAGCGGGGGGCCCCGTCAGAGATACGCAGTGTTTT
CASSQERLAGGPVRDTQCF
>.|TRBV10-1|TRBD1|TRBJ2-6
TGCGCCAGCAGAGGACAGGGGCAAATCTCTGGGGCCAACGTCCTGACTTTC
CASRGQGQISGANVLTF
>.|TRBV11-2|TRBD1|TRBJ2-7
TGTGCCAGCAGCTCTCGGGACAGGGGTCCCTACGAGCAGTACTTC
CASSSRDRGPYEQYF
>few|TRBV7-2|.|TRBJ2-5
TGTGCCAGCAGCTTAGCAGGAAGGGGACTCCAAGAGACCCAGTACTTC
CASSLAGRGLQETQYF
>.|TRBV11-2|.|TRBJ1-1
TGTGCCAGCAGCCAGGGACACGAAGGGAACACTGAAGCTTTCTTT
CASSQGHEGNTEAFF
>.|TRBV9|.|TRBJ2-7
TGTGCCAGCAGCGTAGGAGATAACTCCTACGAGCAGTACTTC
CASSVGDNSYEQYF
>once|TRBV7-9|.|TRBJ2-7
TGTGCCAGCAGCTTAGCGCAATCACGGGACTCCTACGAGCAGTACTTC
CASSLAQSRDSYEQYF
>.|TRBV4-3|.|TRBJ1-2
TGCGCCAGCAGCCAAGATGCGCAGGTGCACGCTAACTATGGCTACACCTTC
CASSQDAQVHANYGYTF
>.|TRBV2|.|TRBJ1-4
TGTGCCAGCAGTGAATTGCCAGGCCGTGAGGGTGAAAAACTGTTTTTT
CASSELPGREGEKLFF
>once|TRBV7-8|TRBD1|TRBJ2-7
TGTGCCAGCAGCTCCATTGACAGGGTTACCTACGAGCAGTACTTC
CASSSIDRVTYEQYF
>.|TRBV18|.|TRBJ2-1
TGTGCCAGCTCACCTAGGACTAATAACAATGAGCAGTTCTTC
CASSPRTNNNEQFF
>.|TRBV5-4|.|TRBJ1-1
TGTGCCAGCAGCTTCGGTGAAACCACTGAAGCTTTCTTT
CASSFGETTEAFF
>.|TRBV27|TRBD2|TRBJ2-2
TGTGCCAGCAGTACCCTACTAGCGGGGGGGCTGGGCACCGGGGAGCTGTTTTTT
CASSTLLAGGLGTGELFF
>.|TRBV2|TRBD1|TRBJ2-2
TGTGCCAGCAGCGGGGACAGGGGGTTCGACACCGGGGAGCTGTTTTTT
CASSGDRGFDTGELFF